The sequence of this T cell receptor beta chain was determined in a study of T cell repertoires in cytomegalovirus infection. Study background: Shared public TCR beta signatures pointed to both CMV infection and a matching HLA type. Study-level findings and limits: People with CMV and the relevant HLA were identified by cumulative public TCR beta family frequency.

This clonotype was detected only a few times. Its antigen is unidentified. V was trimmed by 6 bases and J by 4 bases, leaving 22 bases between them. The CDR3 loop spans 17 amino acids. CDR1 is MNHEY and CDR2 is SVGEGT in the germline V gene. TCRdb re-called the reads through MiXCR, storing one row per CDR3 protein. The sample carries 200,000 to 300,000 distinct CDR3 sequences, roughly 10% recorded once. J is TRBJ1-5 and V is TRBV6-2 or TRBV6-3, with D tentatively TRBD1 (6 bases). Sequenced sample: PBMCs. This receptor was taken from a human donor in good health (CMV status not recorded). Some clones in this sample may be carry-over from other donors' samples. CDR3 in amino acids: CASSPHLLGAGNQPQHF. The CDR3 DNA follows: TGTGCCAGCAGCCCTCACTTGCTGGGGGCTGGTAATCAGCCCCAGCATTTT.